The 21 T cell receptor beta chains below come from one sample, sequenced in a study of shared clonotypes between healthy human individuals. This table comes from immunoSEQ multiplex PCR, and its TCRdb copy is limited to in-frame clones, with some not included. The table records about 2 million clones, approximately 94% of them present only once. CD45RO-negative, CCR7-selected cells formed the naive CD8 fraction, which excluded terminally differentiated effector memory CD45RA+ cells. Specimen: naive CD8+ T cells sorted from blood. Receptors were obtained from a man aged 18 to 30 in good health.

In the case of this clone: Other nucleotide sequences from this sample produce the same CDR3. The genes are TRBV4-1 and TRBJ2-3; D is undetermined. Germline CDR1 is MGHRA and CDR2 is YSYEKL. Trimming pared 4 bases from V and 6 bases from J, leaving 8 bases between. CDR3 length equals 12 residues. The CDR3, as DNA: TGCGCCAGCAGCCGTCTTGGCGATACGCAGTATTTT. Its protein is CASSRLGDTQYF.

The chain recombines TRBV4-3 with TRBJ2-1; the match to TRBD2 covers 8 bases. J lost 3 bases, V lost 0 bases, and 4 bases had no gene match. Per germline, CDR1 LGHNA and CDR2 YSLEER. The CDR3 covers 16 residues. The CDR3 bases are TGCGCCAGCAGCCAAGATAGCGGGGACGACTACAATGAGCAGTTCTTC. Protein sequence: CASSQDSGDDYNEQFF.

Comment on this clone: This same CDR3 is encoded by further DNA sequences in the sample. The CDR3 DNA reads as TGCGCCAGCAGCTTAGCGGGACCTTACAATGAGCAGTTCTTC. It codes for CASSLAGPYNEQFF. The genes are TRBV5-1 and TRBJ2-1; TRBD2 matches at 7 bases. The CDR3 consists of 14 residues. The V gene's germline CDR1 is SGHRS and CDR2 YFSETQ. Germline trimming cut 2 bases from V and 4 bases from J; bases unmatched to any gene: 3.

The chain combines TRBV7-8 with TRBJ2-7; a weak D match, TRBD1 (5 bases). Germline CDR1 reads SGHVS; CDR2 reads FQNEAQ. The CDR3 totals 14 residues. With 1 base removed from V and 4 bases from J, the gap between germline ends came to 11 bases. The CDR3 DNA follows: TGTGCCAGCAGCTTAGTTCAGGGTGTGTACGAGCAGTACTTC. Translating gives CASSLVQGVYEQYF.

The rearrangement joins TRBV4-1 to TRBJ2-7; tentatively, D is TRBD2 (5 bases). Trimming took 0 bases from V and 0 from J, leaving 15 bases between them. Germline V gene sequence: CDR1 MGHRA, CDR2 YSYEKL. The CDR3 is 17 residues long. This CDR3 reads CASSQDRGHRPSYEQYF. CDR3 sequence (DNA): TGCGCCAGCAGCCAAGATCGGGGTCACCGGCCCTCCTACGAGCAGTACTTC.

The chain employs TRBV11-2 and TRBJ1-1, with a weak D call TRBD1 (5 bases). V lost 4 bases and J 4 bases, leaving 10 bases between the germline ends. Germline V gene data show CDR1 as SGHAT and CDR2 as FQNNGV. The CDR3 totals 13 residues. CDR3 bases: TGTGCCAGCAGCTCAGGGTCAGCCACTGAAGCTTTCTTT. Translation: CASSSGSATEAFF.

The CDR3, as DNA: TGTGCCAGCAGCTTAGAGCCGCTTGGTACGCAGTTCTTC. This gives the protein CASSLEPLGTQFF. The chain links TRBV7-6 to TRBJ2-1, with D unclear. The germline gives CDR1 SGHVS, CDR2 FNYEAQ. The CDR3 extends over 13 amino acids. The V gene lost 1 base and the J gene lost 12 bases, with 13 bases spanning the gap.

The chain recombines TRBV30 with TRBJ2-3, with D maybe TRBD2 (5 bases). The CDR3 totals 15 residues. The V gene's germline CDR1 is GTSNPN and CDR2 SVGIG (reference sequence). V gave up 3 bases and J gave up 1 base, with 14 bases separating them. DNA for the CDR3: TGTGCCTGGAGCGGACTCTCCACACGCACAGATACGCAGTATTTT. This sequence encodes CAWSGLSTRTDTQYF.

This chain connects TRBV9 to TRBJ1-2; tentatively, D is TRBD1 (6 bases). The V gene's germline CDR1 is SGDLS and CDR2 YYNGEE. The CDR3 spans 14 residues. The germline V and J ends were trimmed by 0 bases and 8 bases, with 14 bases remaining between them. CDR3 in DNA: TGTGCCAGCAGCGTAGGAGGGGGGTCTGCCGGCTACACCTTC. This encodes CASSVGGGSAGYTF.

The V call is TRBV4-1, the J call TRBJ1-1; D unresolved. Germline CDR1 is MGHRA and CDR2 is YSYEKL. V was shortened by 0 bases and J by 1 base, with 6 bases between the two germline ends. This CDR3 is built from 14 residues. Written as DNA, the CDR3 is TGCGCCAGCAGCCAAGAGCCCAAGAACACTGAAGCTTTCTTT. Translation: CASSQEPKNTEAFF.

The chain has TRBV7-8 and TRBJ1-1, with D hard to call. The germline V gene has CDR1 SGHVS and CDR2 FQNEAQ. CDR3 length: 11 amino acids. The V end was cut by 1 base, the J end by 8 bases, with 5 bases between. CDR3 residues: CASSLEAEAFF. DNA for the CDR3: TGTGCCAGCAGCTTAGAGGCAGAAGCTTTCTTT. Full variable domain (outside the CDR3, taken from reference TRBV7-8 and TRBJ1-1): GAGVSQSPRYKVAKRGQDVALRCDPISGHVSLFWYQQALGQGPEFLTYFQNEAQLDKSGLPSDRFFAERPEGSVSTLKIQRTQQEDSAVYLCASSLEAEAFFGQGTRLTVV.

The J gene is TRBJ1-2, the V gene TRBV21-1. TRBV21-1 is classified as a pseudogene. This CDR3 is built from 13 residues. CDR3 sequence (DNA): TGTGCCACAGGATACGAAGGGATCGATGGCTACACCTTC. Translating gives CATGYEGIDGYTF.

The V and J genes are TRBV14 and TRBJ2-5, with D perhaps assigned TRBD1 or TRBD2 (5 bases each). The CDR3 is made up of 15 amino acids. V gave up 1 base and J gave up 3 bases, with 12 bases separating them. Germline CDR1 is SGHDN and CDR2 is FVKESK. CDR3 DNA: TGTGCCAGCAGCCAAGTATTAAGGGGAGAAGAGACCCAGTACTTC. It yields the protein CASSQVLRGEETQYF. Looking up the rest from reference TRBV14 and TRBJ2-5 gives the full variable domain: EAGVTQFPSHSVIEKGQTVTLRCDPISGHDNLYWYRRVMGKEIKFLLHFVKESKQDESGMPNNRFLAERTGGTYSTLKVQPAELEDSGVYFCASSQVLRGEETQYFGPGTRLLVL.

This clone was observed a single time. This sequence joins TRBV9 and TRBJ1-6; TRBD1 aligns across 8 bases. V shed 8 bases, J shed 7 bases, and the junction held 8 bases outside the gene matches. CDR1 and CDR2 (germline): SGDLS, YYNGEE. The length of the CDR3 is 14 residues. This CDR3 reads CASGGQGANSPLHF. Written as DNA, the CDR3 is TGTGCCAGTGGTGGCCAGGGGGCGAATTCACCCCTCCACTTT.

The chain is built from TRBV6-5 and TRBJ2-4; TRBD1 matches at 8 bases. The CDR3 length is 13 residues. V shed 6 bases, J shed 7 bases, and the junction held 5 bases outside the gene matches. The germline CDR1 and CDR2 sequences are MNHEY and SVGAGI. CDR3 loop: CASRTGQGNIQYF. The CDR3 region has the DNA TGTGCCAGCAGAACCGGACAGGGCAACATTCAGTACTTC.

This sequence joins TRBV6-1 and TRBJ1-1; D is perhaps TRBD1 (5 bases). The CDR3 totals 12 residues. V was pared by 4 bases and J by 5 bases, with 8 bases between. Germline V lookup: CDR1 MNHNS, CDR2 SASEGT. CDR3 in amino acids: CASSAGKTEAFF. The CDR3 nucleotides read TGTGCCAGCAGTGCAGGGAAAACTGAAGCTTTCTTT.

This chain joins TRBV5-6 and TRBJ2-3; D could derive from TRBD1 or TRBD2 (5 bases each). Germline assignment: CDR1 SGHDT and CDR2 YYEEEE. Trimming removed 0 bases at V and 1 base at J, with 15 bases between. The CDR3 has 17 residues. The CDR3 protein is CASSLAGAGRGTDTQYF. The DNA of the CDR3 is TGTGCCAGCAGCTTGGCCGGCGCAGGGCGGGGCACAGATACGCAGTATTTT.

V and J are TRBV2 and TRBJ2-3; 8 bases fit TRBD2. This CDR3 contains 16 residues. V lost 0 bases, J lost 1 base, and 3 bases stayed unmatched. Germline V gives CDR1 SNHLY, CDR2 FYNNEI. DNA of the CDR3: TGTGCCAGCAGTGAAGCGCGAGCGGGGGGCACAGATACGCAGTATTTT. It yields the protein CASSEARAGGTDTQYF.

This rearrangement joins TRBV7-9 to TRBJ2-3; 14 nucleotides agree with TRBD2. CDR3 length: 16 residues. Germline loops: CDR1 SEHNR, CDR2 FQNEAQ (reference sequence). The junction had 4 bases not matched to a gene; V was cut back by 4 bases and J by 4 bases. DNA for the CDR3: TGTGCCAGCAGCTCGGGGACTAGCGGGGGCCCAGATACGCAGTATTTT. This encodes CASSSGTSGGPDTQYF. Full variable domain (remainder filled in from reference TRBV7-9 and TRBJ2-3): DTGVSQNPRHKITKRGQNVTFRCDPISEHNRLYWYRQTLGQGPEFLTYFQNEAQLEKSRLLSDRFSAERPKGSFSTLEIQRTEQGDSAMYLCASSSGTSGGPDTQYFGPGTRLTVL.

The chain is built from TRBV7-6 and TRBJ2-3; 11 bases match TRBD2. With V trimmed by 2 bases and J by 2 bases, 3 bases remained unmatched. This CDR3 comprises 16 residues. Germline CDR1 SGHVS, CDR2 FNYEAQ. The CDR3 DNA is TGTGCCAGCAGCTTATTGGGACTAGCGGCCACAGATACGCAGTATTTT. It specifies CASSLLGLAATDTQYF.

This sequence joins TRBV10-3 and TRBJ1-1; D not certain. This CDR3 is built from 17 residues. CDR1 ENHRY and CDR2 SYGVKD come from the germline V gene. V was clipped by 0 bases and J by 1 base, with 15 bases between them. The CDR3 DNA is TGTGCCATCAGTGAGTCAGTAAGCCGCGAACCGAACACTGAAGCTTTCTTT. Protein product: CAISESVSREPNTEAFF.